This TCR beta chain comes out of a study of siplizumab effects on memory and regulatory T cells. Notes on the study in general: Mappable CD4+ clones that were alloreactive averaged roughly 66% Treg-derived with siplizumab versus roughly 25% in controls. Alloreactive sequences traceable to unstimulated CD4+ memory cells declined significantly under siplizumab. Roughly 80-97% of proliferating CD4+ or CD8+ clones lacked an assignable naive or memory phenotype.

On this clone itself: Its antigen is still unknown.

This table comes from immunoSEQ multiplex PCR, and its TCRdb copy is limited to in-frame clones, with some not included. Of about 110,000 clones in the sample, about 93% were seen once. The origin of this receptor is a human donor in good health. Sequencing was done on a sample of CD4+ T cells sorted from blood.

CDR3 amino acids: CASRIRQAPYTF. DNA of the CDR3: TGTGCCAGTAGGATAAGACAGGCTCCCTACACCTTC. J is TRBJ1-2 and V is TRBV19, with a tentative D call TRBD1 (6 bases). Germline V gene data show CDR1 as LNHDA and CDR2 as SQIVND (reference sequence). V dropped 6 bases and J dropped 10 bases, with 15 bases sitting between them. The CDR3 is 12 residues long.